Shown below are 4 T cell receptor beta chains from a single sample sequenced in a study of shared clonotypes between healthy human individuals. The assay was immunoSEQ multiplex PCR, and TCRdb's table has in-frame clones only and misses some. The data show about 1 million clones, around four fifths seen once. The sample comprised memory CD4+ T cells sorted from blood. The sample's subset: CD45RA-negative fraction. The receptors were gathered from a man aged 18 to 30 in good health.

The CDR3 spells CAWSPPGRYNSPLHF. For the CDR3, the DNA is TGTGCCTGGAGTCCACCTGGACGGTATAATTCACCCCTCCACTTT. V is TRBV30 and J is TRBJ1-6; no firm D call. With 2 bases removed from V and 4 bases from J, the gap between germline ends came to 12 bases. CDR3 length: 15 amino acids. The germline gives CDR1 GTSNPN, CDR2 SVGIG (reference sequence).

This clone has just a few counts. This sequence joins TRBV11-2 and TRBJ1-5; no reliable D call. The CDR3 spans 15 residues. Trimming took off 0 bases at V and 3 bases at J, with 9 bases between the two ends. Germline V CDR1 and CDR2: SGHAT, FQNNGV. The CDR3 loop is CASSLDGSPNQPQHF. The CDR3 coding sequence is TGTGCCAGCAGCTTAGACGGCAGTCCCAATCAGCCCCAGCATTTT.

In its sample, this clone was seen once. This chain's CDR3 is CASSRDRVGETQYF. In nucleotides, the CDR3 is TGTGCCAGCAGCCGAGACAGGGTAGGCGAGACCCAGTACTTC. The chain is built from TRBV11-2 and TRBJ2-5; TRBD1 agrees at 7 bases. This CDR3 has 14 amino acids. With V trimmed by 5 bases and J by 5 bases, 8 bases remained unmatched. Germline loops: CDR1 SGHAT, CDR2 FQNNGV. Full variable domain (missing parts from reference TRBV11-2 and TRBJ2-5): EAGVAQSPRYKIIEKRQSVAFWCNPISGHATLYWYQQILGQGPKLLIQFQNNGVVDDSQLPKDRFSAERLKGVDSTLKIQPAKLEDSAVYLCASSRDRVGETQYFGPGTRLLVL.

The chain uses TRBV7-9 and TRBJ2-5; weak D call: TRBD2 (6 bases). Germline CDR1 is SEHNR and CDR2 is FQNEAQ (reference sequence). Trimming left V 4 bases short and J 4 bases short, with 19 bases between. CDR3 size: 16 residues. CDR3 protein: CASSSDQRAQGETQYF. The CDR3 nucleotides read TGTGCCAGCAGCTCCGACCAGCGGGCTCAAGGAGAGACCCAGTACTTC.